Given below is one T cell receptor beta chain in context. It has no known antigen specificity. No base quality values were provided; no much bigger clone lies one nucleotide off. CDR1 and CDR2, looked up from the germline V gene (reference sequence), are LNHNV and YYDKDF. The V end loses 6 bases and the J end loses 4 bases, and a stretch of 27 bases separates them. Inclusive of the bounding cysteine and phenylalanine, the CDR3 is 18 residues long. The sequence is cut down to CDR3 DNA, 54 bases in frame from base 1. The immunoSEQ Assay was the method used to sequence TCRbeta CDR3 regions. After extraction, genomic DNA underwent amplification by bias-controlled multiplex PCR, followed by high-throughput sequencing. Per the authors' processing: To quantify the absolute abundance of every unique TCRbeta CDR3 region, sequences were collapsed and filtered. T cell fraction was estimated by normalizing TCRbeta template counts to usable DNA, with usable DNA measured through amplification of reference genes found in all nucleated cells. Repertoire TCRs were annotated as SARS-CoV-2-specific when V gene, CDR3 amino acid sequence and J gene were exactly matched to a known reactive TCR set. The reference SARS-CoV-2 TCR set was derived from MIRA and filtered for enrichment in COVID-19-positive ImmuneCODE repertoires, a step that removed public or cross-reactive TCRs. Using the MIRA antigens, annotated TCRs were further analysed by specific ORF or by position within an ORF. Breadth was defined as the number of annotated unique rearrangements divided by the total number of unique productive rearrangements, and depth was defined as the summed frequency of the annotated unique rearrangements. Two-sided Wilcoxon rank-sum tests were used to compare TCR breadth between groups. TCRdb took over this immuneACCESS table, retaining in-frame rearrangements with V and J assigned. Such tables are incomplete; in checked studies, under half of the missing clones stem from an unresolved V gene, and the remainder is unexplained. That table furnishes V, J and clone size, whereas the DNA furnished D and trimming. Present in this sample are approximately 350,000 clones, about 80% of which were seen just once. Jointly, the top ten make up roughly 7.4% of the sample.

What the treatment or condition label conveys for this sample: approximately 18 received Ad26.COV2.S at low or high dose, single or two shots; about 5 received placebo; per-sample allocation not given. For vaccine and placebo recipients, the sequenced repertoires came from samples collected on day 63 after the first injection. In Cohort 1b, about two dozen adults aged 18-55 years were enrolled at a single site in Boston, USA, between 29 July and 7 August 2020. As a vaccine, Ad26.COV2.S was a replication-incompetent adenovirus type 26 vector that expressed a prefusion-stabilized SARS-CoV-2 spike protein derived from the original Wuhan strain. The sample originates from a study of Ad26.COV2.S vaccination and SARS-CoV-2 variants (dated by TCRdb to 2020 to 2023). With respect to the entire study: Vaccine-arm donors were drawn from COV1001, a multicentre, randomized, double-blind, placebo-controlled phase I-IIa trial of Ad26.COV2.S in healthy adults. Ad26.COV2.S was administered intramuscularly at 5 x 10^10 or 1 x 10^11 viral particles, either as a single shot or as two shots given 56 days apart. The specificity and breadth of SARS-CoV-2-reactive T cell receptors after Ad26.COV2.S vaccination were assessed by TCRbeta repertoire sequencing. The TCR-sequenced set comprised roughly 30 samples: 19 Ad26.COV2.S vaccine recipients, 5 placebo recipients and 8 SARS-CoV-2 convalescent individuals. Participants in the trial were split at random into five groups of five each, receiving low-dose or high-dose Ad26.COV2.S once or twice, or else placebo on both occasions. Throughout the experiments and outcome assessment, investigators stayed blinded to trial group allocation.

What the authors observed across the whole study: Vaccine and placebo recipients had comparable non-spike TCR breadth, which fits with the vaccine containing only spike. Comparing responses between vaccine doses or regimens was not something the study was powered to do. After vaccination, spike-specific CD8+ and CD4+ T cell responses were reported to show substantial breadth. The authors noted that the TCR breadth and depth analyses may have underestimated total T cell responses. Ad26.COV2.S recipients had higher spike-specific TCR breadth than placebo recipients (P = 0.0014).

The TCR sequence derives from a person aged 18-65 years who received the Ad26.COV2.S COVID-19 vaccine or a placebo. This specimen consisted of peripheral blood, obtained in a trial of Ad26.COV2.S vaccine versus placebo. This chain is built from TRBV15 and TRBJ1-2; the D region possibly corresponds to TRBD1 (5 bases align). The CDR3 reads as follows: CATSLMPPGVRRLYGYTF. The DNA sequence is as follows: TGTGCCACCAGTCTAATGCCCCCGGGGGTTCGGCGGCTCTATGGCTACACCTTC. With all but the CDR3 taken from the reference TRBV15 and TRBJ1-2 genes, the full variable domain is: DAMVIQNPRYQVTQFGKPVTLSCSQTLNHNVMYWYQQKSSQAPKLLFHYYDKDFNNEADTPDNFQSRRPNTSFCFLDIRSPGLGDTAMYLCATSLMPPGVRRLYGYTFGSGTRLTVV.